This entry lists 10 T cell receptor beta chains sequenced from one sample in a study of shared clonotypes between healthy human individuals. TCRdb's table, derived via immunoSEQ multiplex PCR, lists solely in-frame clones and lacks some. The sample has approximately 1,000,000 clones; 60% to 85% are singletons. What was sequenced was memory CD4+ T cells from PBMCs. Subset denoted: CD45RA-negative fraction. All receptors derive from a man between 18 and 35 years old in good health. Some clones in this sample may be carry-over from other donors' samples.

As to this clone: Other nucleotide sequences from this sample produce the same CDR3. The chain couples TRBV18 to TRBJ2-2; D is unclear. Trimming took 3 bases from V and 2 from J, leaving 10 bases between them. The CDR3 has 15 residues. CDR1 is KGHSH, CDR2 LQKENI, per germline. The CDR3 DNA follows: TGTGCCAGCTCACCGCCGGCGGCCAACACCGGGGAGCTGTTTTTT. As protein: CASSPPAANTGELFF. Complete variable domain (other parts from reference TRBV18 and TRBJ2-2): NAGVMQNPRHLVRRRGQEARLRCSPMKGHSHVYWYRQLPEEGLKFMVYLQKENIIDESGMPKERFSAEFPKEGPSILRIQQVVRGDSAAYFCASSPPAANTGELFFGEGSRLTVL.

The J gene is TRBJ2-1, the V gene TRBV6-1, with a possible D match to TRBD1 (5 bases). Germline CDR1 is MNHNS and CDR2 is SASEGT. The CDR3 length is 15 residues. The V and J ends lost 6 bases and 3 bases respectively, with 15 bases between them. The CDR3 reads CASSRGRGSYNEQFF. CDR3 coding DNA: TGTGCCAGCAGCCGAGGAAGGGGAAGCTACAATGAGCAGTTCTTC.

The chain combines TRBV27 with TRBJ1-5; D is undetermined. Germline CDR1 reads MNHEY; CDR2 reads SMNVEV (reference sequence). Trimming took off 10 bases at V and 7 bases at J, with 17 bases between the two ends. This CDR3 spans 13 amino acids. The CDR3 coding sequence is TGTGCCACACGGGAGGGTAGCAGGCAGCCCCAGCATTTT. Its protein is CATREGSRQPQHF.

The chain links TRBV25-1 to TRBJ2-5, with D unresolved. Germline-derived CDR1 and CDR2 are MGHDK and SYGVNS. The V and J ends lost 6 bases and 4 bases respectively, with 6 bases between them. CDR3 size: 11 residues. CDR3: CASRQRETQYF. As DNA, the CDR3 is TGTGCCAGCAGACAGAGAGAGACCCAGTACTTC.

This clone occurred once. CDR3 in amino acids: CASSGLAGPNTGELFF. The CDR3 DNA sequence: TGTGCCAGCAGTGGTTTAGCGGGCCCGAACACCGGGGAGCTGTTTTTT. The chain uses TRBV2 and TRBJ2-2; TRBD2 matches at 7 bases. CDR3 size: 16 residues. Germline V gene sequence: CDR1 SNHLY, CDR2 FYNNEI. The V gene end was trimmed by 4 bases and the J gene end by 0 bases; junction bases not matched to a gene: 5.

This clone was counted once. V is TRBV5-1 and J is TRBJ1-2; maybe TRBD1 (5 bases). V was cut by 7 bases and J by 4 bases, with 17 bases left in between. Germline lookup yields CDR1 SGHRS and CDR2 YFSETQ. The CDR3 spans 14 residues. DNA for the CDR3: TGCGCCAGCTTTCCCTCTGGGGGTAGCTATGGCTACACCTTC. Translated, it gives CASFPSGGSYGYTF. Looking up the rest from reference TRBV5-1 and TRBJ1-2 gives the full variable domain: KAGVTQTPRYLIKTRGQQVTLSCSPISGHRSVSWYQQTPGQGLQFLFEYFSETQRNKGNFPGRFSGRQFSNSRSEMNVSTLELGDSALYLCASFPSGGSYGYTFGSGTRLTVV.

As for this clone: Distinct nucleotide sequences in the sample also encode this CDR3. This chain uses TRBV5-1 with TRBJ1-2; tentative D call: TRBD1 (5 bases). Germline CDR1 reads SGHRS; CDR2 reads YFSETQ. Trimming pared 0 bases from V and 4 bases from J, leaving 10 bases between. This CDR3 is 14 amino acids long. DNA of the CDR3: TGCGCCAGCAGCTTGGGTCAGGGATCCTATGGCTACACCTTC. Its protein is CASSLGQGSYGYTF.

To note about this clone: A much larger clone lies a single base off, so this may be a read error. The genes are TRBV28 and TRBJ2-7; the D gene is possibly TRBD1 (6 bases). CDR1 and CDR2 from the germline V gene are MDHEN and SYDVKM. The CDR3 is 14 residues long. CDR3 sequence reads: CAGSDRHPSYEQYF. CDR3 bases: TGTGCCGGCAGCGACAGGCACCCCTCCTACGAGCAGTACTTC.

This clone was counted once. The chain recombines TRBV11-2 with TRBJ2-3; D is ambiguous. CDR3 length equals 16 residues. V gave up 1 base and J gave up 0 bases, with 11 bases separating them. Germline-derived CDR1 and CDR2 are SGHAT and FQNNGV. CDR3 protein: CASSLAVRISTDTQYF. CDR3 DNA: TGTGCCAGCAGCTTAGCGGTGCGGATTAGCACAGATACGCAGTATTTT.

This clone showed up just once. The V gene is TRBV11-2, the J gene TRBJ2-6; a weak D match, TRBD1 (6 bases). Looked up from germline, CDR1 is SGHAT and CDR2 is FQNNGV. V was pared by 8 bases and J by 0 bases, with 20 bases between. This CDR3 region has 18 residues. This chain's CDR3 is CASGLIRAGDSGANVLTF. CDR3 DNA sequence: TGTGCCAGCGGACTTATCCGGGCAGGGGACTCTGGGGCCAACGTCCTGACTTTC.